The 24 T cell receptor beta chains in this list originate from one sample, sequenced in a study of blood T cell repertoires in COVID-19. Only in-frame clones appear in the TCRdb table, and some are missing; sequencing was by immunoSEQ multiplex PCR. The sample consists of about 160,000 clones, 80% of them appearing once. The source material was PBMCs or T cells enriched from blood (not recorded which). The receptor source for this set is a man aged 35 to 55 who had recovered from COVID-19.

This clone was detected a few times. V usage is TRBV15 and J usage is TRBJ1-1, with no clear D. The CDR3 contains 16 residues. With 1 base removed from V and 0 bases from J, the gap between germline ends came to 12 bases. The germline V gene encodes CDR1 LNHNV and CDR2 YYDKDF (reference sequence). The CDR3 nucleotides are TGTGCCACCAGCAGAGTGCCAATAGATGTGAACACTGAAGCTTTCTTT. Protein sequence: CATSRVPIDVNTEAFF.

This clone was seen once. This chain uses TRBV20-1 with TRBJ1-1; D remains ambiguous. Germline V gene data show CDR1 as DFQATT and CDR2 as SNEGSKA (reference sequence). The CDR3 has 9 residues. The V end was cut by 8 bases, the J end by 4 bases, with 5 bases between. Here the CDR3 DNA reads TGCAGTTTGGCCACTGAAGCTTTCTTT. It codes for CSLATEAFF.

The chain uses TRBV3-1 (or the pseudogene TRBV3-2) and TRBJ1-6, with D possibly matching TRBD1 (5 bases). The CDR3 sequence is 14 residues long. Germline-derived CDR1 and CDR2 are LGHDT and YNNKEL (reference sequence). The germline V and J ends were trimmed by 4 bases and 8 bases, with 12 bases remaining between them. The CDR3 nucleotides are TGTGCCAGCAGCCCCAGGGAGGGAGATTCACCCCTCCACTTT. Translating gives CASSPREGDSPLHF.

CDR3 coding DNA: TGTGCCTGGAGTTCGGGGGACGAGCAGTACGTC. Encoded protein: CAWSSGDEQYV. The chain uses TRBV30 and TRBJ2-7, with D perhaps TRBD2 (6 bases). Trimming took 2 bases from V and 5 from J, leaving 7 bases between them. CDR3 length equals 11 residues. Germline V gives CDR1 GTSNPN, CDR2 SVGIG (reference sequence).

The chain recombines TRBV10-3 with TRBJ1-4; the D gene is possibly TRBD1 (5 bases). This CDR3 spans 14 amino acids. Germline V lookup: CDR1 ENHRY, CDR2 SYGVKD. Trimming shortened V by 6 bases and J by 1 base, and 9 bases separated the two germline ends. Written as DNA, the CDR3 is TGTGCCATCAGGCAGGGTGGAACTAATGAAAAACTGTTTTTT. Translation: CAIRQGGTNEKLFF.

This rearrangement joins TRBV5-1 to TRBJ2-1; maybe TRBD1 (5 bases). V lost 2 bases to trimming and J lost 0 bases, with 12 bases between them. Germline values: CDR1 SGHRS, CDR2 YFSETQ. CDR3 size: 16 residues. CDR3 region: CASSFTGFPSYNEQFF. CDR3 coding DNA: TGCGCCAGCAGCTTTACAGGATTCCCCTCCTACAATGAGCAGTTCTTC.

V is TRBV10-3 and J is TRBJ1-1; D is ambiguous. In germline, CDR1 is ENHRY, CDR2 SYGVKD. The CDR3 extends over 16 amino acids. Between the trimmed V and J ends, which lost 2 bases and 0 bases, there was a span of 13 bases. The CDR3 nucleotides read TGTGCCATCAGTGAGCGGGGTGCAGACATGAACACTGAAGCTTTCTTT. It encodes CAISERGADMNTEAFF.

This chain uses TRBV18 with TRBJ1-1, with 10 bases fitting TRBD1. V was pared by 6 bases and J by 1 base, with 8 bases of the junction left unmatched. Germline CDR1 and CDR2: KGHSH and LQKENI. The CDR3 covers 16 residues. The CDR3 coding sequence is TGTGCCAGCTCTCAAGACAGGGGGCGAAGGAACACTGAAGCTTTCTTT. It translates to CASSQDRGRRNTEAFF.

The rearrangement joins TRBV7-9 to TRBJ1-6; a weak D match, TRBD1 (5 bases). CDR1 is SEHNR, CDR2 FQNEAQ, per germline (reference sequence). The CDR3 totals 15 residues. V lost 2 bases to trimming and J lost 9 bases, with 14 bases between them. The CDR3 is CASSLQGADSSPLHF. CDR3 DNA: TGTGCCAGCAGCTTACAGGGCGCTGATAGTTCACCCCTCCACTTT.

This clone was seen just once. The chain combines TRBV11-3 with TRBJ2-4; maybe TRBD1 (5 bases). Germline CDR1 reads SGHNT; CDR2 reads YENEEA. The germline V and J ends were trimmed by 1 base and 0 bases, with 13 bases remaining between them. The CDR3 runs 17 residues. The CDR3 nucleotides are TGTGCCAGCAGCTTAGGAAGACAGCTAATAGCCAAAAACATTCAGTACTTC. Translation gives CASSLGRQLIAKNIQYF.

This clone was seen more than once but under ten times. The CDR3 DNA is TGTGCCATCAGTGACCCGACGCGAGAGCGTGAGCAGTTCTTC. Translating it yields CAISDPTREREQFF. This rearrangement joins TRBV10-3 to TRBJ2-1; D not resolved. Germline V gives CDR1 ENHRY, CDR2 SYGVKD. The germline V and J ends were trimmed by 3 bases and 9 bases, with 15 bases remaining between them. This CDR3 is 14 amino acids long.

To note about this clone: This sample also contains other DNA sequences that code for the same CDR3. J is TRBJ2-5 and V is TRBV5-1; the D gene is possibly TRBD2 (5 bases). V lost 0 bases to trimming and J lost 2 bases, with 8 bases between them. CDR1 is SGHRS, CDR2 YFSETQ, per germline. The CDR3 consists of 14 residues. The CDR3: CASSLGGSQETQYF. The CDR3 coding sequence is TGCGCCAGCAGCTTGGGAGGGTCTCAAGAGACCCAGTACTTC.

The chain combines TRBV2 with TRBJ1-1; a possible D gene is TRBD1 (5 bases). The V and J ends lost 11 bases and 5 bases respectively, with 9 bases between them. Per germline, CDR1 SNHLY and CDR2 FYNNEI. This CDR3 contains 10 residues. The CDR3 nucleotides read TGTGCCTCGGGGGGTACTGAAGCTTTCTTT. Encoded protein: CASGGTEAFF.

This sequence joins TRBV6-1 and TRBJ1-3, with 9 bases that match TRBD1. The CDR3 runs 14 residues. The V segment lost 3 bases and the J segment 5 bases; nucleotides outside the gene matches: 2. Germline V CDR1 and CDR2: MNHNS, SASEGT. This chain's CDR3 is CASSDGQGRNTIYF. The CDR3 DNA reads TGTGCCAGCAGTGACGGACAGGGGAGAAACACCATATATTTT.

This chain connects TRBV2 to TRBJ2-3; 12 bases line up with TRBD2. The J segment lost 8 bases and the V segment lost 5 bases, leaving 5 bases of the junction unmatched. The CDR3 runs 14 residues. The germline V gene has CDR1 SNHLY and CDR2 FYNNEI. The CDR3 nucleotides are TGTGCCAGCAGTTCTAGCGGGGGGGCGACTACGCAGTATTTT. This translates into CASSSSGGATTQYF.

The V call is TRBV25-1, the J call TRBJ2-3, with 10 bases identical to TRBD2. Losses at the gene ends were 10 bases for V and 3 bases for J; bases not matched to a gene: 16. The CDR3 spans 17 residues. CDR1 is MGHDK and CDR2 is SYGVNS in the germline V gene. The CDR3 DNA is TGTGCCACCTTGGGGAGGCTTCTAGCGGGGGATACAGATACGCAGTATTTT. It translates to CATLGRLLAGDTDTQYF. Filled out from reference TRBV25-1 and TRBJ2-3, the complete variable domain reads EADIYQTPRYLVIGTGKKITLECSQTMGHDKMYWYQQDPGMELHLIHYSYGVNSTEKGDLSSESTVSRIRTEHFPLTLESARPSHTSQYLCATLGRLLAGDTDTQYFGPGTRLTVL.

This chain joins TRBV29-1 and TRBJ1-1, with D tentatively TRBD1 (5 bases). The V gene's germline CDR1 is SQVTM and CDR2 ANQGSEA. Trimming pared 5 bases from V and 0 bases from J, leaving 13 bases between. The CDR3 extends over 14 amino acids. CDR3 in DNA: TGCAGCGTTCCTGGGGCGATCTTGAACACTGAAGCTTTCTTT. Amino acid sequence: CSVPGAILNTEAFF. The full variable domain, in which reference TRBV29-1 and TRBJ1-1 provide the parts outside the CDR3, is SAVISQKPSRDICQRGTSLTIQCQVDSQVTMMFWYRQQPGQSLTLIATANQGSEATYESGFVIDKFPISRPNLTFSTLTVSNMSPEDSSIYLCSVPGAILNTEAFFGQGTRLTVV.

The chain recombines TRBV7-9 with TRBJ2-7; 10 nucleotides line up with TRBD1. The CDR3 is 16 amino acids. V was pared by 5 bases and J by 1 base, with 8 bases of the junction left unmatched. Germline assignment: CDR1 SEHNR and CDR2 FQNEAQ (reference sequence). The CDR3 here is CASSQRPDRGSYEQYF. In DNA, the CDR3 is TGTGCCAGCAGCCAAAGGCCGGACAGGGGGTCCTACGAGCAGTACTTC. Using reference TRBV7-9 and TRBJ2-7 for the parts outside the CDR3, the full variable domain is DTGVSQNPRHKITKRGQNVTFRCDPISEHNRLYWYRQTLGQGPEFLTYFQNEAQLEKSRLLSDRFSAERPKGSFSTLEIQRTEQGDSAMYLCASSQRPDRGSYEQYFGPGTRLTVT.

This clone was seen once. The chain uses TRBV13 and TRBJ1-1, with TRBD1 matching over 8 bases. The CDR3 loop spans 12 amino acids. V lost 5 bases and J lost 8; bases outside the gene matches: 4. CDR1 and CDR2 (germline): PRHDT, FYEKMQ (reference sequence). CDR3 sequence: CASSPGTGEAFF. Here the CDR3 DNA reads TGTGCCAGCAGCCCCGGGACAGGAGAAGCTTTCTTT.

The chain uses TRBV7-9 and TRBJ2-5; TRBD2 is a possible D gene (6 bases). The CDR3 is made up of 15 amino acids. CDR1 is SEHNR, CDR2 FQNEAQ, per germline (reference sequence). Trimming took off 0 bases at V and 1 base at J, with 9 bases between the two ends. This CDR3 reads CASSLAGGIQETQYF. The CDR3 DNA reads TGTGCCAGCAGCTTAGCGGGGGGAATCCAAGAGACCCAGTACTTC.

This clone was seen a few times. The chain employs TRBV5-1 and TRBJ1-2; 7 bases agree with TRBD1. Trimming took 0 bases from V and 0 from J; bases not matched to a gene: 2. Germline V gene sequence: CDR1 SGHRS, CDR2 YFSETQ. The CDR3 runs 15 residues. CDR3 residues: CASSLGDRANYGYTF. CDR3 bases: TGCGCCAGCAGCTTGGGGGACAGAGCTAACTATGGCTACACCTTC. The entire variable domain, with the rest obtained from reference TRBV5-1 and TRBJ1-2, is as follows: KAGVTQTPRYLIKTRGQQVTLSCSPISGHRSVSWYQQTPGQGLQFLFEYFSETQRNKGNFPGRFSGRQFSNSRSEMNVSTLELGDSALYLCASSLGDRANYGYTFGSGTRLTVV.

This chain uses TRBV2 with TRBJ1-1, with 8 bases that match TRBD1. Trimming cost V 8 bases and J 4 bases; bases outside gene matches: 6. CDR3 size: 13 residues. CDR1 and CDR2 from the germline V gene are SNHLY and FYNNEI. This CDR3 reads CASGTGQLTEAFF. The CDR3, as DNA: TGTGCCAGCGGGACAGGTCAGCTCACTGAAGCTTTCTTT.

This clone was counted only a few times. The V gene is TRBV3-1 (or the pseudogene TRBV3-2), the J gene TRBJ1-2; D gene ambiguous. Germline-derived CDR1 and CDR2 are LGHDT and YNNKEL (reference sequence). The CDR3 spans 13 residues. Trimming pared 4 bases from V and 2 bases from J, leaving 8 bases between. The CDR3 DNA sequence: TGTGCCAGCAGCCCAGACCGGAACTATGGCTACACCTTC. Translation: CASSPDRNYGYTF.

The CDR3 DNA follows: TGTGCCAGCTCACCATGGGACAGGGGGTCCCAAGAGACCCAGTACTTC. Translating it yields CASSPWDRGSQETQYF. The J gene is TRBJ2-5, the V gene TRBV18; 11 bases are shared with TRBD1. CDR1 is KGHSH and CDR2 is LQKENI in the germline V gene. The trim removed 2 bases at V and 1 base at J, leaving 3 bases unmatched. This CDR3 contains 16 residues.